This T cell receptor beta chain was captured by sequencing in a study of T cells in narcolepsy. Trimming stripped 6 bases from V and 3 bases from J, with 6 bases between. The CDR3 is made up of 12 amino acids. Germline V CDR1 and CDR2: MNHNS, SASEGT. Clones were sequenced by immunoSEQ multiplex PCR, and TCRdb holds only the in-frame ones, with some missing. The sample lists tens of thousands of clones; roughly 86% were seen once. The chain has TRBV6-1 and TRBJ1-5; D possibly corresponds to TRBD1 (5 bases). The sequence derives from a human donor in good health. The sequenced material came from memory (CD45RA-) CD4+ T cells from blood. CDR3 coding DNA: TGTGCCAGCAGGGGGGTCAATCAGCCCCAGCATTTT. This encodes CASRGVNQPQHF.